The rows below give T cell receptor beta chains drawn from one sample of a study of blood T cell repertoires in COVID-19. This table comes from immunoSEQ multiplex PCR, and its TCRdb copy is limited to in-frame clones, with some not included. This sample has roughly 100,000 clones, with about 90% found just once. The sequenced material came from peripheral blood. These receptors came from a human donor in a cohort sampled during active COVID-19. The conserved cysteine and the conserved F or W are not part of the CDR3 here.

TRBV30,AWSAYKPGQTFEAF
TRBV29-1,SGGGLAGLNEQF
TRBV11-3,ASSGSSTDTQY
TRBV27,ASSPRLAGSVYNEQF
TRBV9,ASSELERAGNSPLH
TRBV5-5,ASSLEQGAYEQY
TRBV10-2,ASSERGRVPYEQY
TRBV19,ASNWQGTNYGYT
TRBV27,ASSSRRGASTDTQY
TRBV5-5,ASSRGDWTGSTYEQY
TRBV7-2,ASSLGRGQYEQY
TRBV4-1,ASSRTSGSEQY
TRBV5-1,ASSLTGGTERETQY
TRBV19,ASTSGSAEAF
TRBV6-5,ASSRLQGRYGYT
TRBV10-2,ASKVEGFTEAF
TRBV5-1,ASSGTGTSVQF
TRBV7-9,ASSSTGEVTEAF
TRBV30,AWTVGPNTGELF
TRBV2,ASSEGAYLNNQPQH
TRBV19,ASSIVDSLGQPQH
TRBV28,ASSLRGRDKQY
TRBV6-6,ASSYTGGNTIY
TRBV3-1/TRBV3-2,ASKFGTAYSPLH
TRBV3-1/TRBV3-2,ASSQAAGQARSPLH
TRBV25-1,ASREDMNTEAF
TRBV5-6,ASSSGRTGYTEAF
TRBV27,ASSLGRSGDTDTQY
TRBV6-5,ASRSTVYTEAF
TRBV29-1,SVLDSTNEKLF
TRBV9,ASSAGGGETQY
TRBV7-2,ASSARDRGSYEQY
TRBV24-1,ATGHSGQETQY
TRBV5-1,ASSWETFPPIEQY
TRBV7-9,ASSLVGPSEQF
TRBV28,ASSARQGPSGANVLT
TRBV5-1,ASSWGTGNYGYT
TRBV7-9,ASSLEPGVEQY
TRBV2,ASSRGQGYGYT
TRBV13,ASSSEQGLNTEAF
TRBV6-6,ASRTAETNEKLF